Listed below are T cell receptor beta chains from one sample, sequenced in a study of blood T cell repertoires in COVID-19. Profiling relied on immunoSEQ multiplex PCR, and the TCRdb table lists in-frame clones only, not all of them. Of roughly 90,000 clones detected, around 88% appear once; the ten largest clones hold roughly 25%. Sequences were obtained from peripheral blood. The origin of the receptors is a human donor in a cohort sampled during active COVID-19. Each CDR3 is given with its conserved first and last residue. Fields, in order: J gene, D gene, clone size, V gene, CDR3 protein, CDR3 DNA. D genes are given only for firm matches. A row's size may be missing; if present it is once, few, many or a size class.

J gene: TRBJ2-1; D gene: .; clone size: .; V gene: TRBV12-3/TRBV12-4; CDR3 protein: CASSLGLYNEQFF; CDR3 DNA: TGTGCCAGCAGTCTGGGACTCTACAATGAGCAGTTCTTC
J gene: TRBJ2-5; D gene: .; clone size: .; V gene: TRBV28; CDR3 protein: CASSLSRDNQETQYF; CDR3 DNA: TGTGCCAGCAGTTTATCGAGGGACAACCAAGAGACCCAGTACTTC
J gene: TRBJ1-5; D gene: .; clone size: .; V gene: TRBV10-3; CDR3 protein: CAISESQGDNQPQHF; CDR3 DNA: TGTGCCATCAGTGAGTCGCAAGGGGACAATCAGCCCCAGCATTTT
J gene: TRBJ2-7; D gene: TRBD1; clone size: .; V gene: TRBV19; CDR3 protein: CASSITGGDGEQYF; CDR3 DNA: TGTGCCAGTAGTATAACAGGGGGCGACGGCGAGCAGTACTTC
J gene: TRBJ1-6; D gene: TRBD1; clone size: .; V gene: TRBV27; CDR3 protein: CASSLTGSSPLHF; CDR3 DNA: TGTGCCAGCAGTTTGACAGGGAGTTCACCCCTCCACTTT
J gene: TRBJ1-6; D gene: .; clone size: once; V gene: TRBV19; CDR3 protein: CASSTTDRLPLHF; CDR3 DNA: TGTGCCAGTAGTACAACAGACAGGTTACCCCTCCACTTT
J gene: TRBJ2-1; D gene: .; clone size: few; V gene: TRBV10-1; CDR3 protein: CASSGIGRGEQFF; CDR3 DNA: TGCGCCAGCAGTGGGATCGGCCGGGGTGAGCAGTTCTTC
J gene: TRBJ2-5; D gene: .; clone size: .; V gene: TRBV30; CDR3 protein: CAWTSAVQETQYF; CDR3 DNA: TGTGCCTGGACCTCCGCGGTCCAAGAGACCCAGTACTTC
J gene: TRBJ2-1; D gene: TRBD2; clone size: .; V gene: TRBV9; CDR3 protein: CASSAGAGDLDNEQFF; CDR3 DNA: TGTGCCAGCAGCGCGGGAGCGGGGGACCTGGACAATGAGCAGTTCTTC
J gene: TRBJ1-1; D gene: TRBD1; clone size: .; V gene: TRBV5-5; CDR3 protein: CASSWTGETEAFF; CDR3 DNA: TGTGCCAGCAGCTGGACAGGGGAGACTGAAGCTTTCTTT
J gene: TRBJ2-7; D gene: .; clone size: .; V gene: TRBV7-9; CDR3 protein: CATQGGRGYEQYF; CDR3 DNA: TGTGCCACCCAGGGGGGACGGGGCTACGAGCAGTACTTC
J gene: TRBJ2-5; D gene: TRBD1; clone size: .; V gene: TRBV5-1; CDR3 protein: CASRGTGQETQYF; CDR3 DNA: TGCGCCAGCAGAGGGACAGGGCAAGAGACCCAGTACTTC
J gene: TRBJ2-2; D gene: TRBD2; clone size: .; V gene: TRBV28; CDR3 protein: CASLSHRAGGFGELFF; CDR3 DNA: TGTGCCAGCCTTTCCCACCGAGCGGGAGGGTTCGGGGAGCTGTTTTTT
J gene: TRBJ2-5; D gene: .; clone size: .; V gene: TRBV28; CDR3 protein: CASSATGTGETQYF; CDR3 DNA: TGTGCCAGCAGTGCCACAGGAACCGGGGAGACCCAGTACTTC
J gene: TRBJ1-1; D gene: .; clone size: .; V gene: TRBV28; CDR3 protein: CASSLVQASEAFF; CDR3 DNA: TGTGCCAGCAGTTTAGTACAGGCTTCTGAAGCTTTCTTT
J gene: TRBJ2-1; D gene: TRBD2; clone size: .; V gene: TRBV14; CDR3 protein: CTSRSTSGSYNEQFF; CDR3 DNA: TGTACCAGCAGGTCTACTAGCGGGAGCTACAATGAGCAGTTCTTC
J gene: TRBJ2-7; D gene: TRBD2; clone size: .; V gene: TRBV6-5; CDR3 protein: CASSYTTTSGAMGQYF; CDR3 DNA: TGTGCCAGCAGTTACACCACTACTAGCGGGGCCATGGGGCAGTACTTC
J gene: TRBJ1-2; D gene: TRBD1; clone size: .; V gene: TRBV19; CDR3 protein: CASSRRGQGYGYTF; CDR3 DNA: TGTGCCAGTAGCCGCCGAGGACAGGGCTATGGCTACACCTTC
J gene: TRBJ2-3; D gene: TRBD2; clone size: .; V gene: TRBV5-1; CDR3 protein: CASSGGGAWTDTQYF; CDR3 DNA: TGCGCCAGCAGCGGCGGGGGGGCGTGGACAGATACGCAGTATTTT
J gene: TRBJ2-7; D gene: TRBD1; clone size: .; V gene: TRBV6-6; CDR3 protein: CASSGGQVLSSYEQYF; CDR3 DNA: TGTGCCAGCAGTGGGGGACAGGTCCTGAGCTCCTACGAGCAGTACTTC
J gene: TRBJ1-1; D gene: TRBD1; clone size: .; V gene: TRBV5-1; CDR3 protein: CASSPGTGWGDTEAFF; CDR3 DNA: TGCGCCAGCAGCCCTGGGACAGGTTGGGGCGACACTGAAGCTTTCTTT
J gene: TRBJ2-5; D gene: .; clone size: .; V gene: TRBV21-1; CDR3 protein: CASSRQVMETQYF; CDR3 DNA: TGTGCCAGCAGCAGACAGGTTATGGAGACCCAGTACTTC
J gene: TRBJ2-2; D gene: TRBD1; clone size: .; V gene: TRBV2; CDR3 protein: CASIFKTGITGELFF; CDR3 DNA: TGTGCCAGCATATTCAAGACAGGGATCACCGGGGAGCTGTTTTTT